This T cell receptor (beta chain) was captured in a study of CD8 T cells in ankylosing spondylitis. As the method for making TCR beta libraries, quantitative 5'-RACE with molecular barcodes was used. TCRdb fed the 5' RACE reads into MiXCR, producing one record per CDR3 protein. Among about 440,000 distinct CDR3 sequences listed, about 15% were seen once. Study conclusions and caveats: Clones linked with disease were CD8+ and fairly uncommon in the peripheral blood. Reports say disease-linked clones showed up significantly more in matched ankylosing spondylitis synovial fluid. Seemingly distinctive of ankylosing spondylitis blood was a TCR beta motif formed by eight highly homologous variants.

Trimming took off 0 bases at V and 1 base at J, with 17 bases between the two ends. This CDR3 is 17 amino acids long. The germline V gene encodes CDR1 DFQATT and CDR2 SNEGSKA (reference sequence). Remarks on this clonotype: As yet, its antigen is unknown.

The chain carries TRBV20-1 and TRBJ2-3, with D perhaps matching TRBD1 (6 bases). Source material: blood, either unsorted or a sorted T cell fraction (not recorded which). This receptor was obtained from a male donor with ankylosing spondylitis. CDR3 amino acids: CSARDPQYRVGTDTQYF. The CDR3 DNA reads TGCAGTGCTAGAGATCCTCAATACAGGGTGGGCACAGATACGCAGTATTTT.